Shown below are 14 T cell receptor beta chains from a single sample sequenced in a study of cytomegalovirus exposure and HLA in healthy donors. Both 60 Vbeta primers and 13 Jbeta primers went into the PCR. Clones were read by immunoSEQ multiplex PCR, and TCRdb kept only the in-frame ones, dropping some. The repertoire holds 200,000 to 250,000 clones, around four fifths seen once, with 0.71% in the top ten. Input material: PBMCs. Source of these receptors: a boy aged 2 to 10 in good health and CMV-seronegative.

The chain employs TRBV2 and TRBJ1-1; 7 bases are a match to TRBD1. Germline loops: CDR1 SNHLY, CDR2 FYNNEI. The CDR3 has 13 residues. Losses at the gene ends were 7 bases for V and 1 base for J; bases not matched to a gene: 3. This CDR3 is CASMGQSNTEAFF. The CDR3 bases are TGTGCCAGCATGGGACAGTCGAACACTGAAGCTTTCTTT.

V is TRBV29-1 and J is TRBJ2-1; D may be TRBD2 (6 bases). The CDR3 loop spans 17 amino acids. With 6 bases removed from V and 4 bases from J, the gap between germline ends came to 25 bases. The germline CDR1 and CDR2 sequences are SQVTM and ANQGSEA. This chain's CDR3 is CSVSGTPPNRPYNEQFF. CDR3 coding DNA: TGCAGCGTATCCGGGACTCCACCAAATCGACCTTACAATGAGCAGTTCTTC.

The rearrangement uses TRBV5-4 and TRBJ2-3; maybe TRBD2 (5 bases). The CDR3 has 14 residues. Looked up from germline, CDR1 is SGHNT and CDR2 is YYREEE (reference sequence). V lost 0 bases to trimming and J lost 0 bases, with 5 bases between them. The CDR3 DNA sequence: TGTGCCAGCAGCTTGGGAGGGAGCACAGATACGCAGTATTTT. Protein sequence: CASSLGGSTDTQYF.

The chain joins TRBV2 to TRBJ2-2; 8 bases match TRBD2. V was clipped by 6 bases and J by 6 bases; unmatched bases: 12. The CDR3 extends over 16 amino acids. Looked up from germline, CDR1 is SNHLY and CDR2 is FYNNEI. The CDR3 reads CASSARGSGSAGELFF. The CDR3 DNA sequence: TGTGCCAGCAGCGCTCGTGGGAGCGGGAGCGCCGGGGAGCTGTTTTTT. The full variable domain, its missing parts supplied by reference TRBV2 and TRBJ2-2, is EPEVTQTPSHQVTQMGQEVILRCVPISNHLYFYWYRQILGQKVEFLVSFYNNEISEKSEIFDDQFSVERPDGSNFTLKIRSTKLEDSAMYFCASSARGSGSAGELFFGEGSRLTVL.

The rearrangement uses TRBV29-1 and TRBJ1-5, with 9 bases that match TRBD1. V lost 7 bases, J lost 7 bases, and 8 bases stayed unmatched. CDR1 is SQVTM, CDR2 ANQGSEA, per germline. The CDR3 runs 13 residues. In DNA, the CDR3 is TGCAGCGCCGGGGACAGGGTGGACCAGCCCCAGCATTTT. Translating gives CSAGDRVDQPQHF.

A few counts support this clone. The chain links TRBV4-1 to TRBJ1-1; D gene ambiguous. The CDR3 totals 12 residues. CDR1 and CDR2 from the germline V gene are MGHRA and YSYEKL. V shed 1 base and J shed 8 bases, with 8 bases lying between them. This chain's CDR3 is CASSQVQAEAFF. CDR3 sequence (DNA): TGCGCCAGCAGCCAAGTCCAGGCCGAAGCTTTCTTT.

This chain uses TRBV6-4 with TRBJ2-1; D possibly corresponds to TRBD1 (5 bases). Germline V gene lookup returns CDR1 MRHNA and CDR2 SNTAGT. The CDR3 consists of 15 residues. V shed 3 bases and J shed 6 bases, with 15 bases lying between them. The DNA of the CDR3 is TGTGCCAGCAGTGAACGACCCGCCGACAGCAATGAGCAGTTCTTC. This sequence encodes CASSERPADSNEQFF.

This sequence joins TRBV11-2 and TRBJ2-3, with D tentatively TRBD2 (7 bases). This CDR3 contains 16 residues. With 8 bases removed from V and 6 bases from J, the gap between germline ends came to 24 bases. Germline V gene sequence: CDR1 SGHAT, CDR2 FQNNGV. CDR3 sequence reads: CASRPGRGGRDDTQYF. The CDR3, as DNA: TGTGCCAGCCGCCCAGGGAGGGGGGGGCGGGACGATACGCAGTATTTT. Full variable domain (remainder filled in from reference TRBV11-2 and TRBJ2-3): EAGVAQSPRYKIIEKRQSVAFWCNPISGHATLYWYQQILGQGPKLLIQFQNNGVVDDSQLPKDRFSAERLKGVDSTLKIQPAKLEDSAVYLCASRPGRGGRDDTQYFGPGTRLTVL.

This chain connects TRBV5-1 to TRBJ2-1; the D gene is possibly TRBD2 (7 bases). The germline gives CDR1 SGHRS, CDR2 YFSETQ. The CDR3 runs to 17 residues. V gave up 4 bases and J gave up 3 bases, with 20 bases separating them. In nucleotides, the CDR3 is TGCGCCAGCAGCCGCACAGATAGAGGGGGGGGCTACAATGAGCAGTTCTTC. It yields the protein CASSRTDRGGGYNEQFF.

The chain has TRBV20-1 and TRBJ1-1, with D uncertain. The CDR3 contains 8 residues. In germline, CDR1 is DFQATT, CDR2 SNEGSKA (reference sequence). The CDR3 protein is CTVGRAFF. CDR3 sequence (DNA): TGCACGGTGGGGAGAGCTTTCTTT.

V gene TRBV10-3 combines with J gene TRBJ2-7; 8 nucleotides match TRBD2. The germline V gene has CDR1 ENHRY and CDR2 SYGVKD. The V and J ends lost 2 bases and 3 bases, in that order; junction bases with no gene match: 6. The CDR3 totals 15 residues. CDR3 loop: CAISETSGFFYEQYF. The CDR3 DNA reads TGTGCCATCAGTGAGACTAGCGGATTCTTCTACGAGCAGTACTTC.

This chain joins TRBV7-2 and TRBJ2-3; 7 bases map to TRBD1. Trimming cost V 0 bases and J 4 bases; bases outside gene matches: 7. The CDR3 consists of 16 residues. The germline V gene has CDR1 SGHTA and CDR2 FQGNSA. The CDR3 loop reads CASSLARGGDADTQYF. CDR3 coding DNA: TGTGCCAGCAGCTTAGCAAGAGGGGGCGACGCAGATACGCAGTATTTT.

The chain combines TRBV30 with TRBJ1-1; 8 positions agree with TRBD1. CDR1 GTSNPN and CDR2 SVGIG come from the germline V gene (reference sequence). The CDR3 consists of 13 residues. V gave up 8 bases and J gave up 5 bases; unmatched junction bases: 10. The CDR3 nucleotides are TGTGCCCGCGGACAGGGATTGGGAACTGAAGCTTTCTTT. It codes for CARGQGLGTEAFF.

This clone was counted a single time. This rearrangement joins TRBV27 to TRBJ1-2; 7 bases are a match to TRBD1. Germline trimming cut 5 bases from V and 4 bases from J; bases unmatched to any gene: 7. The CDR3 is 14 residues long. Germline CDR1 and CDR2: MNHEY and SMNVEV (reference sequence). DNA of the CDR3: TGTGCCAGCAGTCTCCGGACAGGATCCTATGGCTACACCTTC. It is translated as CASSLRTGSYGYTF.